These T cell receptor beta chains were read from a single sample in a study of blood T cell repertoires in COVID-19. Only in-frame clones appear in the TCRdb table, and some are missing; sequencing was by immunoSEQ multiplex PCR. The sample holds tens of thousands of clones, less than 85% seen once. What was sequenced was peripheral blood. These receptors were obtained from a human donor in a cohort sampled during active COVID-19. CDR3s include the opening cysteine and the closing phenylalanine or tryptophan. Each record gives: J gene, D gene, V gene, clone size, CDR3 protein, CDR3 DNA. D genes are given only for firm matches. Clone size is stated in some rows and not others, as once, few, many or a class when expanded.

J gene: TRBJ1-5
D gene: TRBD1
V gene: TRBV28
clone size: NA
CDR3 protein: CASSRTGGWSQPQHF
CDR3 DNA: TGTGCCAGCAGCCGGACAGGGGGATGGAGTCAGCCCCAGCATTTT

J gene: TRBJ1-2
D gene: TRBD1
V gene: TRBV28
clone size: NA
CDR3 protein: CAMGQGAGGYTF
CDR3 DNA: TGTGCCATGGGACAGGGGGCAGGTGGCTACACCTTC

J gene: TRBJ1-6
D gene: NA
V gene: TRBV7-6
clone size: NA
CDR3 protein: CASSSQGNSPLHF
CDR3 DNA: TGTGCCAGCAGCTCGCAGGGTAATTCACCCCTCCACTTT

J gene: TRBJ2-7
D gene: NA
V gene: TRBV24-1
clone size: NA
CDR3 protein: CATSEQTYEQYF
CDR3 DNA: TGTGCCACCAGTGAACAGACCTACGAGCAGTACTTC

J gene: TRBJ1-6
D gene: TRBD1
V gene: TRBV15
clone size: NA
CDR3 protein: CATSRENRGNSPLHF
CDR3 DNA: TGTGCCACCAGCAGAGAAAACAGGGGAAACTCACCCCTCCACTTT

J gene: TRBJ1-1
D gene: TRBD1
V gene: TRBV5-1
clone size: NA
CDR3 protein: CASSQAGTGGAYGITEAFF
CDR3 DNA: TGCGCCAGCAGCCAGGCCGGGACAGGGGGCGCGTATGGAATCACTGAAGCTTTCTTT

J gene: TRBJ1-2
D gene: TRBD1
V gene: TRBV4-3
clone size: NA
CDR3 protein: CASSQDHDRGTQGYTF
CDR3 DNA: TGCGCCAGCAGCCAAGATCATGACAGGGGTACTCAGGGCTACACCTTC

J gene: TRBJ2-7
D gene: TRBD2
V gene: TRBV7-2
clone size: NA
CDR3 protein: CASSLGGAGGTSTYEQYF
CDR3 DNA: TGTGCCAGCAGCTTAGGAGGAGCGGGGGGGACGTCAACCTACGAGCAGTACTTC

J gene: TRBJ1-4
D gene: TRBD1
V gene: TRBV27
clone size: NA
CDR3 protein: CASSHRQGAREKLFF
CDR3 DNA: TGTGCCAGCAGCCACAGACAGGGGGCGCGTGAAAAACTGTTTTTT

J gene: TRBJ1-4
D gene: NA
V gene: TRBV21-1
clone size: NA
CDR3 protein: CASSKGERQGLANEKLFF
CDR3 DNA: TGTGCCAGCAGCAAAGGAGAGAGGCAGGGACTGGCTAATGAAAAACTGTTTTTT

J gene: TRBJ1-1
D gene: TRBD1
V gene: TRBV5-4
clone size: NA
CDR3 protein: CASSPGDRGHTEAFF
CDR3 DNA: TGTGCCAGCAGCCCGGGGGACAGGGGGCACACTGAAGCTTTCTTT

J gene: TRBJ1-2
D gene: TRBD1
V gene: TRBV4-1
clone size: NA
CDR3 protein: CASSKGGGANYGYTF
CDR3 DNA: TGCGCCAGCAGCAAAGGGGGCGGCGCTAACTATGGCTACACCTTC

J gene: TRBJ1-2
D gene: NA
V gene: TRBV30
clone size: NA
CDR3 protein: CAWSVTWGRGYTF
CDR3 DNA: TGTGCCTGGAGTGTAACTTGGGGCCGCGGCTACACCTTC

J gene: TRBJ1-2
D gene: TRBD1
V gene: TRBV18
clone size: NA
CDR3 protein: CASSPGTENYGYTF
CDR3 DNA: TGTGCCAGCTCACCCGGGACAGAAAACTATGGCTACACCTTC

J gene: TRBJ1-5
D gene: TRBD1
V gene: TRBV7-8
clone size: NA
CDR3 protein: CASSLRWDRAWSGNQPQHF
CDR3 DNA: TGTGCCAGCAGCTTAAGGTGGGACAGGGCGTGGTCGGGCAATCAGCCCCAGCATTTT

J gene: TRBJ2-7
D gene: NA
V gene: TRBV30
clone size: NA
CDR3 protein: CGRETYEQYF
CDR3 DNA: TGTGGTAGAGAAACCTACGAGCAGTACTTC

J gene: TRBJ2-2
D gene: TRBD1
V gene: TRBV18
clone size: few
CDR3 protein: CASSPSSGTANTGELFF
CDR3 DNA: TGTGCCAGCTCACCTTCCTCTGGGACAGCGAACACCGGGGAGCTGTTTTTT

J gene: TRBJ2-7
D gene: TRBD1
V gene: TRBV28
clone size: NA
CDR3 protein: CASSSGTGTSEQYF
CDR3 DNA: TGTGCCAGCAGTTCCGGGACAGGGACCTCCGAGCAGTACTTC

J gene: TRBJ2-1
D gene: TRBD1
V gene: TRBV19
clone size: NA
CDR3 protein: CASSFQGANEQFF
CDR3 DNA: TGTGCCAGTAGTTTTCAGGGGGCAAATGAGCAGTTCTTC

J gene: TRBJ2-1
D gene: NA
V gene: TRBV7-8
clone size: once
CDR3 protein: CASSHLAIAPEQFF
CDR3 DNA: TGTGCCAGCAGCCACCTCGCTATAGCTCCTGAGCAGTTCTTC

J gene: TRBJ2-7
D gene: TRBD1
V gene: TRBV19
clone size: NA
CDR3 protein: CASRNPGQGPYEQYF
CDR3 DNA: TGTGCCAGTAGAAATCCGGGACAGGGTCCCTACGAGCAGTACTTC

J gene: TRBJ1-1
D gene: NA
V gene: TRBV19
clone size: NA
CDR3 protein: CASSIRVFSTEAFF
CDR3 DNA: TGTGCCAGTAGTATCCGGGTGTTTAGCACTGAAGCTTTCTTT

J gene: TRBJ1-3
D gene: NA
V gene: TRBV6-1
clone size: NA
CDR3 protein: CASSERSQGRSGNTIYF
CDR3 DNA: TGTGCCAGCAGTGAAAGGTCCCAGGGCCGCTCTGGAAACACCATATATTTT

J gene: TRBJ1-2
D gene: NA
V gene: TRBV13
clone size: NA
CDR3 protein: CASFEEGGVSGYTF
CDR3 DNA: TGTGCCAGCTTCGAAGAAGGAGGGGTGAGTGGCTACACCTTC

J gene: TRBJ2-6
D gene: NA
V gene: TRBV19
clone size: NA
CDR3 protein: CASSIPGTGANVLTF
CDR3 DNA: TGTGCCAGTAGTATCCCGGGGACTGGGGCCAACGTCCTGACTTTC

J gene: TRBJ2-5
D gene: NA
V gene: TRBV5-1
clone size: NA
CDR3 protein: CASSLAEVWETQYF
CDR3 DNA: TGCGCCAGCAGCTTGGCCGAGGTCTGGGAGACCCAGTACTTC

J gene: TRBJ2-7
D gene: TRBD1
V gene: TRBV19
clone size: NA
CDR3 protein: CASSPGTGDYEQYF
CDR3 DNA: TGTGCCAGTAGTCCCGGGACAGGGGACTACGAGCAGTACTTC

J gene: TRBJ2-7
D gene: NA
V gene: TRBV2
clone size: NA
CDR3 protein: CASSRTALIYEQYF
CDR3 DNA: TGTGCCAGCAGTCGGACAGCCTTGATCTACGAGCAGTACTTC

J gene: TRBJ1-5
D gene: TRBD1
V gene: TRBV6-5
clone size: NA
CDR3 protein: CASTSMGTGGQPQHF
CDR3 DNA: TGTGCCAGCACCTCTATGGGGACAGGGGGACAGCCCCAGCATTTT

J gene: TRBJ1-6
D gene: NA
V gene: TRBV21-1
clone size: NA
CDR3 protein: CASSKPDRGSPLHF
CDR3 DNA: TGTGCCAGCAGCAAACCGGACAGGGGCTCACCCCTCCACTTT

J gene: TRBJ1-1
D gene: TRBD1
V gene: TRBV6-2/TRBV6-3
clone size: NA
CDR3 protein: CASSYGTASNTEAFF
CDR3 DNA: TGTGCCAGCAGTTACGGGACAGCCTCGAACACTGAAGCTTTCTTT

J gene: TRBJ1-2
D gene: NA
V gene: TRBV5-6
clone size: NA
CDR3 protein: CASSLAEGGFDGYTF
CDR3 DNA: TGTGCCAGCAGCTTGGCCGAGGGGGGGTTCGATGGCTACACCTTC

J gene: TRBJ2-1
D gene: NA
V gene: TRBV9
clone size: few
CDR3 protein: CASTPTGNGEQFF
CDR3 DNA: TGTGCCAGCACCCCAACAGGTAATGGCGAGCAGTTCTTC

J gene: TRBJ1-3
D gene: NA
V gene: TRBV7-2
clone size: NA
CDR3 protein: CASKTDYSGNTIYF
CDR3 DNA: TGTGCCAGCAAAACAGACTACTCTGGAAACACCATATATTTT

J gene: TRBJ1-6
D gene: TRBD1
V gene: TRBV28
clone size: NA
CDR3 protein: CASRRPGQESSPLHF
CDR3 DNA: TGTGCCAGCAGGCGACCGGGACAGGAAAGCTCACCCCTCCACTTT

J gene: TRBJ2-7
D gene: NA
V gene: TRBV6-1
clone size: once
CDR3 protein: CASSEGIWATYEQYF
CDR3 DNA: TGTGCCAGCAGTGAAGGCATATGGGCCACCTACGAGCAGTACTTC

J gene: TRBJ2-7
D gene: TRBD1
V gene: TRBV18
clone size: medium-sized
CDR3 protein: CASSPGTGRSYEQYF
CDR3 DNA: TGTGCCAGCTCACCCGGGACAGGGAGGTCCTACGAGCAGTACTTC

J gene: TRBJ1-1
D gene: NA
V gene: TRBV28
clone size: NA
CDR3 protein: CASSWGAEAFF
CDR3 DNA: TGTGCCAGCAGTTGGGGCGCTGAAGCTTTCTTT

J gene: TRBJ1-5
D gene: TRBD1
V gene: TRBV30
clone size: few
CDR3 protein: CACLRFDRGRQPQHF
CDR3 DNA: TGTGCCTGTCTAAGATTCGACAGGGGGCGTCAGCCCCAGCATTTT

J gene: TRBJ1-4
D gene: NA
V gene: TRBV5-1
clone size: NA
CDR3 protein: CASSVGVSGIEKLFF
CDR3 DNA: TGCGCCAGCAGCGTCGGGGTCTCCGGGATTGAAAAACTGTTTTTT

J gene: TRBJ1-2
D gene: TRBD1
V gene: TRBV4-1
clone size: NA
CDR3 protein: CASSHATGVGYTF
CDR3 DNA: TGCGCCAGCAGCCACGCGACAGGGGTTGGCTACACCTTC

J gene: TRBJ1-1
D gene: NA
V gene: TRBV10-1
clone size: once
CDR3 protein: CASSEGAMVRANTEAFF
CDR3 DNA: TGCGCCAGCAGTGAGGGAGCTATGGTCAGAGCGAACACTGAAGCTTTCTTT

J gene: TRBJ2-7
D gene: TRBD2
V gene: TRBV18
clone size: NA
CDR3 protein: CASSPGGSGYEQYF
CDR3 DNA: TGTGCCAGCTCACCGGGGGGGAGTGGCTACGAGCAGTACTTC

J gene: TRBJ1-2
D gene: NA
V gene: TRBV7-2
clone size: once
CDR3 protein: CASSLDGRGGYTF
CDR3 DNA: TGTGCCAGCAGCTTAGATGGTCGAGGAGGCTACACCTTC

J gene: TRBJ1-2
D gene: TRBD1
V gene: TRBV19
clone size: once
CDR3 protein: CASRGTGEVHYGYTF
CDR3 DNA: TGTGCCAGTAGGGGGACAGGGGAAGTTCACTATGGCTACACCTTC

J gene: TRBJ1-6
D gene: TRBD1
V gene: TRBV30
clone size: NA
CDR3 protein: CAGLRDRSSYNSPLHF
CDR3 DNA: TGTGCCGGCCTACGGGACAGATCCTCCTATAATTCACCCCTCCACTTT

J gene: TRBJ1-2
D gene: TRBD1
V gene: TRBV7-6
clone size: NA
CDR3 protein: CASSKRTGGGGYTF
CDR3 DNA: TGTGCCAGCAGCAAGAGAACAGGGGGCGGCGGCTACACCTTC

J gene: TRBJ2-7
D gene: TRBD2
V gene: TRBV19
clone size: NA
CDR3 protein: CASSEGLAGAYEQYF
CDR3 DNA: TGTGCCAGTAGTGAAGGACTAGCGGGGGCCTACGAGCAGTACTTC

J gene: TRBJ2-7
D gene: TRBD1
V gene: TRBV9
clone size: once
CDR3 protein: CASSVDQGAYEQYF
CDR3 DNA: TGTGCCAGCAGCGTAGATCAGGGGGCATACGAGCAGTACTTC

J gene: TRBJ1-2
D gene: NA
V gene: TRBV9
clone size: NA
CDR3 protein: CASSVEPGGYGYTF
CDR3 DNA: TGTGCCAGCAGCGTAGAACCGGGGGGGTATGGCTACACCTTC

J gene: TRBJ2-3
D gene: NA
V gene: TRBV19
clone size: medium-sized
CDR3 protein: CASSIAGGFLTDTQYF
CDR3 DNA: TGTGCCAGTAGTATAGCGGGGGGCTTTCTCACAGATACGCAGTATTTT

J gene: TRBJ1-2
D gene: TRBD1
V gene: TRBV6-1
clone size: NA
CDR3 protein: CASSEGTGLYGYTF
CDR3 DNA: TGTGCCAGCAGTGAGGGGACAGGGCTCTATGGCTACACCTTC

J gene: TRBJ2-7
D gene: TRBD1
V gene: TRBV28
clone size: NA
CDR3 protein: CASRKTGQRYEQYF
CDR3 DNA: TGTGCCAGCAGGAAGACGGGACAGCGATACGAGCAGTACTTC